A selection of T cell receptor beta chains follows, all from one sample in a study of response to subunit inactivated influenza vaccine. A single record per CDR3 protein comes from TCRdb applying MiXCR to the RT-PCR reads. The sample contains hundreds of thousands of distinct CDR3 sequences, approximately 7.7% of which appear only once. Sequenced material: PBMCs from blood, taken less than 30 months after vaccination. The receptors were sampled from a man aged 50 to 69 who received an inactivated influenza vaccine. Each CDR3 is given with its conserved first and last residue. A D gene is named only where the DNA matches it firmly. Clone size is not always given. Where it is, it says once, few, many or a class for expanded clones.

V: TRBV6-5
J: TRBJ1-1
size: -
D: -
DNA: TGTGCCAGCAGCATGGGGCGGGGGAAAGCTTTCTTT
CDR3: CASSMGRGKAFF

V: TRBV7-2
J: TRBJ1-1
size: many
D: -
DNA: TGTGCCAGCAGCGCTATGGGCATGAACACTGAAGCTTTCTTT
CDR3: CASSAMGMNTEAFF

V: TRBV29-1
J: TRBJ2-1
size: many
D: -
DNA: TGCAGCGTCGGATGGATAGGGAATGAGCAGTTCTTC
CDR3: CSVGWIGNEQFF

V: TRBV6-1
J: TRBJ1-1
size: -
D: TRBD1
DNA: TGTGCCAGCAACCCACGGACAGGAGGAGGGGAGGGTGAAGCTTTCTTT
CDR3: CASNPRTGGGEGEAFF

V: TRBV5-1
J: TRBJ2-1
size: many
D: TRBD2
DNA: TGCGCCAGCAGCTTGAGGCCTAGCGGAGACAATGAGCAGTTCTTC
CDR3: CASSLRPSGDNEQFF

V: TRBV7-2
J: TRBJ1-1
size: -
D: -
DNA: TGTGCCAGCAGCTTATTGGGCAGCTCGCCGAACACTGAAGCTTTCTTT
CDR3: CASSLLGSSPNTEAFF

V: TRBV29-1
J: TRBJ2-4
size: few
D: -
DNA: TGCAGCGTTGAAGATCTTTGGGAGAGGGCCAAAAACATTCAGTACTTC
CDR3: CSVEDLWERAKNIQYF

V: TRBV7-2
J: TRBJ2-4
size: -
D: -
DNA: TGTGCCAGCAGCCGGGGTAGCGCCAAAAACATTCAGTACTTC
CDR3: CASSRGSAKNIQYF

V: TRBV6-2/TRBV6-3
J: TRBJ2-3
size: -
D: TRBD2
DNA: TGTGCCAGCAAAAACCTGGGACTAGCGGATAGCACAGATACGCAGTATTTT
CDR3: CASKNLGLADSTDTQYF

V: TRBV20-1
J: TRBJ1-5
size: many
D: -
DNA: TGCAGTGCTAGGCGGGCTAGGACCGGTAATCAGCCCCAGCATTTT
CDR3: CSARRARTGNQPQHF

V: TRBV12-3/TRBV12-4
J: TRBJ2-1
size: -
D: -
DNA: TGTGCCAGCAGTCGCGTAACCTCCTACAATGAGCAGTTCTTC
CDR3: CASSRVTSYNEQFF

V: TRBV4-3
J: TRBJ2-2
size: -
D: TRBD1
DNA: TGCGCCAGCAGCCAAGATTACAGGGGGGCCGGGGAGCTGTTTTTT
CDR3: CASSQDYRGAGELFF

V: TRBV5-6
J: TRBJ2-7
size: few
D: -
DNA: TGTGCCAGCAGGAATGCTGGGACACCGACCTACGAGCAGTACTTC
CDR3: CASRNAGTPTYEQYF

V: TRBV20-1
J: TRBJ2-1
size: -
D: TRBD2
DNA: TGCAGTGTAGAGAGACTAGCGGGAGTTGAGCAGTTCTTC
CDR3: CSVERLAGVEQFF

V: TRBV12-3/TRBV12-4
J: TRBJ2-7
size: many
D: TRBD2
DNA: TGTGCCAGCAGTTCTAGGACTAGCGGGGTCCTCGAGCAGTACTTC
CDR3: CASSSRTSGVLEQYF

V: TRBV6-2/TRBV6-3
J: TRBJ2-6
size: -
D: TRBD1
DNA: TGTGCCAGCAGTTACAAGGGGGCCCTCTCTGGGGCCAACGTCCTGACTTTC
CDR3: CASSYKGALSGANVLTF

V: TRBV3-1
J: TRBJ2-1
size: -
D: -
DNA: TGTGCCAGCAGCCCGGCAGGGACTCGGGACAATGAGCAGTTCTTC
CDR3: CASSPAGTRDNEQFF

V: TRBV5-1
J: TRBJ1-4
size: many
D: -
DNA: TGCGCCAGCAGACAGATCGAAAATGAAAAACTGTTTTTT
CDR3: CASRQIENEKLFF

V: TRBV5-1
J: TRBJ2-1
size: many
D: TRBD2
DNA: TGCGCCAGCAGCTTGGCCTCGCGGGGGAATACCTACAATGAGCAGTTCTTC
CDR3: CASSLASRGNTYNEQFF

V: TRBV4-2
J: TRBJ2-1
size: -
D: TRBD2
DNA: TGTGCCAGCAGCCAAGACGGCGGGGGGCCGAGGAATGAGCAGTTCTTC
CDR3: CASSQDGGGPRNEQFF

V: TRBV12-3/TRBV12-4
J: TRBJ1-5
size: many
D: -
DNA: TGTGCCAGCGTTCTAGGGGGTGTCAATCAGCCCCAGCATTTT
CDR3: CASVLGGVNQPQHF

V: TRBV20-1
J: TRBJ2-5
size: -
D: -
DNA: TGCAGTGCGATCCAGGCCCGGCTAGACGGAATCCAGTACTTC
CDR3: CSAIQARLDGIQYF

V: TRBV12-3/TRBV12-4
J: TRBJ1-1
size: many
D: TRBD1
DNA: TGTGCCAGCAGTTTAGGGGACAGGGGAAACACTGAAGCTTTCTTT
CDR3: CASSLGDRGNTEAFF

V: TRBV30
J: TRBJ2-5
size: -
D: TRBD2
DNA: TGTGCCTGCAACGGGGGGGGTGAGACCCAGTACTTC
CDR3: CACNGGGETQYF

V: TRBV6-5
J: TRBJ1-6
size: few
D: -
DNA: TGTGCCAGCAGTTTAGACGGTTTACGGTCACCCCTCCACTTT
CDR3: CASSLDGLRSPLHF

V: TRBV6-6
J: TRBJ2-2
size: many
D: -
DNA: TGTGCCATCAGGGTGACTAACACCGGGGAGCTGTTTTTT
CDR3: CAIRVTNTGELFF

V: TRBV6-1
J: TRBJ2-7
size: -
D: TRBD1
DNA: TGTGCCAGCAGAGACAGGGTGGATTCCTACGAGCAGTACTTC
CDR3: CASRDRVDSYEQYF

V: TRBV20-1
J: TRBJ2-5
size: -
D: TRBD2
DNA: TGCAGTGCTAGTAAACCGGGAGGCTTCCAAGAGACCCAGTACTTC
CDR3: CSASKPGGFQETQYF

V: TRBV10-3
J: TRBJ1-1
size: -
D: TRBD1
DNA: TGTGCCATCAGGGGTCAAGAGACAGGGGACACTGAAGCTTTCTTT
CDR3: CAIRGQETGDTEAFF

V: TRBV29-1
J: TRBJ1-2
size: few
D: -
DNA: TGCAGCGCATTAACAGGATTCGCCAACTATGGCTACACCTTC
CDR3: CSALTGFANYGYTF

V: TRBV20-1
J: TRBJ2-7
size: many
D: TRBD2
DNA: TGCAGTGCCACCGGGAGGGTGTACGAGCAGTACTTC
CDR3: CSATGRVYEQYF

V: TRBV5-6
J: TRBJ2-7
size: few
D: TRBD2
DNA: TGTGCCAGCAGCTTCGTGGCTAGCGGGAGCCTCCTCCACGAGCAGTACTTC
CDR3: CASSFVASGSLLHEQYF

V: TRBV29-1
J: TRBJ2-1
size: many
D: TRBD2
DNA: TGCAGCGTTAGTACCCAGCGGGGCTACAATGAGCAGTTCTTC
CDR3: CSVSTQRGYNEQFF

V: TRBV28
J: TRBJ2-1
size: -
D: TRBD2
DNA: TGTGCCAGCAGTCTACAACTCTCGGGGGGGGGCAATGAGCAGTTCTTC
CDR3: CASSLQLSGGGNEQFF

V: TRBV6-2/TRBV6-3
J: TRBJ2-2
size: -
D: TRBD1
DNA: TGTGCCAGCAGTTTCCGGGACAGGGGTCTCACCGGGGAGCTGTTTTTT
CDR3: CASSFRDRGLTGELFF

V: TRBV20-1
J: TRBJ1-2
size: -
D: TRBD1
DNA: TGCTGTGCTAGAGATGATGCAGGGGGCCATTTTAACTATGGCTACACCTTC
CDR3: CCARDDAGGHFNYGYTF

V: TRBV4-2
J: TRBJ2-2
size: many
D: TRBD2
DNA: TGTGCCAGCAGCCAAGGAACTAGCGGCACCGGGGAGCTGTTTTTT
CDR3: CASSQGTSGTGELFF

V: TRBV12-3/TRBV12-4
J: TRBJ1-1
size: -
D: -
DNA: TGTGCCAGCAGCCCTGGGGGCGGGAGCACTGAAGCTTTCTTT
CDR3: CASSPGGGSTEAFF

V: TRBV6-2/TRBV6-3
J: TRBJ2-1
size: many
D: -
DNA: TGTGCCAGCAGGCTTCAGACTAGTCATGAGCAGTTCTTC
CDR3: CASRLQTSHEQFF

V: TRBV7-2
J: TRBJ2-1
size: many
D: TRBD2
DNA: TGTGCCAGCAGCTCTCGGACTAGCGGGAACGAGCAGTTCTTC
CDR3: CASSSRTSGNEQFF

V: TRBV18
J: TRBJ2-2
size: few
D: -
DNA: TGTGCCAGCTCACCGGTTGAAGCGACCACCGGGGAGCTGTTTTTT
CDR3: CASSPVEATTGELFF

V: TRBV12-3/TRBV12-4
J: TRBJ2-1
size: few
D: TRBD2
DNA: TGTGCCAGCAGTTTTGCGGGAGGCCTAAACAATGAGCAGTTCTTC
CDR3: CASSFAGGLNNEQFF

V: TRBV9
J: TRBJ1-5
size: -
D: TRBD1
DNA: TGTGCCAGCAGCCCGGGGACAGGGGGCTACCAGCCCCAGCATTTT
CDR3: CASSPGTGGYQPQHF

V: TRBV5-5
J: TRBJ2-1
size: many
D: -
DNA: TGTGCCAGCAGGGACGCGATTAGCAGGTCCTACAATGAGCAGTTCTTC
CDR3: CASRDAISRSYNEQFF

V: TRBV5-1
J: TRBJ2-5
size: few
D: TRBD2
DNA: TGCGCCAGCAGCTTGGCCGGGCAGGGAGGGGAGACCCAGTACTTC
CDR3: CASSLAGQGGETQYF

V: TRBV20-1
J: TRBJ2-5
size: -
D: TRBD1
DNA: TGCAGTGCTAGACCCGGGACAGGGGTACAGACCCAGTACTTC
CDR3: CSARPGTGVQTQYF

V: TRBV24-1
J: TRBJ2-1
size: -
D: TRBD1
DNA: TGTGCCACCAGTGATCCTCTGACAGGGGGTTACAATGAGCAGTTCTTC
CDR3: CATSDPLTGGYNEQFF

V: TRBV28
J: TRBJ1-1
size: few
D: -
DNA: TGTGCCAGCAGTTTCCCGAAGGGGGGGACTGAAGCTTTCTTT
CDR3: CASSFPKGGTEAFF

V: TRBV27
J: TRBJ2-7
size: -
D: -
DNA: TGTGCCAGCAGTTTATCGCTCGGGAGCAACGAGCAGTACTTC
CDR3: CASSLSLGSNEQYF

V: TRBV15
J: TRBJ2-7
size: -
D: TRBD1
DNA: TGTGCCACCAGCTTGCCCGGGACAGGGGTGGGCGAGCAGTACTTC
CDR3: CATSLPGTGVGEQYF

V: TRBV20-1
J: TRBJ2-2
size: few
D: TRBD2
DNA: TGCAGTGGGATTAGCGGGGGGGCCCACACCGGGGAGCTGTTTTTT
CDR3: CSGISGGAHTGELFF

V: TRBV12-3/TRBV12-4
J: TRBJ2-1
size: once
D: TRBD2
DNA: TGTGCCAGCAACAAGCGGGGGGCCTACAATGAGCAGTTCTTC
CDR3: CASNKRGAYNEQFF

V: TRBV5-1
J: TRBJ1-3
size: few
D: TRBD1
DNA: TGCGCCAGCAGCACCCAGGGGGCGGCTGGAAACACCATATATTTT
CDR3: CASSTQGAAGNTIYF

V: TRBV5-6
J: TRBJ1-2
size: few
D: -
DNA: TGTGCCAGCAGCCGTGACCGACTGCCCAGCTATGGCTACACCTTC
CDR3: CASSRDRLPSYGYTF

V: TRBV5-1
J: TRBJ1-2
size: few
D: TRBD1
DNA: TGCGCCAGCAGCGTACAGGGGGTCGACTATGGCTACACCTTC
CDR3: CASSVQGVDYGYTF

V: TRBV5-1
J: TRBJ2-5
size: -
D: -
DNA: TGCGCCAGCAGCTTGGAATACGAACGACGGGCGAGTTTCGGAGAGACCCAGTACTTC
CDR3: CASSLEYERRASFGETQYF

V: TRBV3-1
J: TRBJ2-7
size: many
D: -
DNA: TGTGCCAGCAGCCAAGTTTCGGGCCACGAGCAGTACTTC
CDR3: CASSQVSGHEQYF